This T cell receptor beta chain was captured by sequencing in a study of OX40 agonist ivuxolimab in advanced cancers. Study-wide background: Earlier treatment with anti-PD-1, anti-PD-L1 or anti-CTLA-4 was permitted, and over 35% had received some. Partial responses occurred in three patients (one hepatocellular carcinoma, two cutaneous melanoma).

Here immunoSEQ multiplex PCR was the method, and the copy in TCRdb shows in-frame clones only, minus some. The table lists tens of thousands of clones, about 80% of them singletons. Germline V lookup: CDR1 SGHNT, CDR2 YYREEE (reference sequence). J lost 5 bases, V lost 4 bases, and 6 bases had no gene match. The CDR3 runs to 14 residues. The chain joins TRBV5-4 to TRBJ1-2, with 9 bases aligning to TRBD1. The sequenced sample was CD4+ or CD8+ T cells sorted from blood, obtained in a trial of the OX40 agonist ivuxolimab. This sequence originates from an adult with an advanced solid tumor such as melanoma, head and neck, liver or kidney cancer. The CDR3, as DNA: TGTGCCAGCAGCGTCCAAGGACAGGGGTATGGCTACACCTTC. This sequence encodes CASSVQGQGYGYTF.